Listed here is a single TCR beta chain. This CDR3 is built from 17 residues. The V segment lost 6 bases and the J segment 7 bases; nucleotides outside the gene matches: 18. The germline gives CDR1 SNHLY, CDR2 FYNNEI. Brentuximab vedotin exposure varied, and every patient relapsed after autologous stem cell transplantation. Clones were sequenced by immunoSEQ multiplex PCR, and TCRdb holds only the in-frame ones, with some missing. Of roughly 17,000 clones listed, around 75% are singletons. The sample comes from a study of PD-1 blockade in classical Hodgkin lymphoma. The specimen was peripheral blood mononuclear cells (PBMCs), collected at baseline. The source of this sequence is a human donor with classical Hodgkin lymphoma. The V and J genes are TRBV2 and TRBJ2-3; 8 nucleotides agree with TRBD2. CDR3 loop: CASSNTGSGVNLNTQYF. The CDR3, as DNA: TGTGCCAGCAGCAACACGGGTAGCGGGGTCAATCTAAATACGCAGTATTTT.